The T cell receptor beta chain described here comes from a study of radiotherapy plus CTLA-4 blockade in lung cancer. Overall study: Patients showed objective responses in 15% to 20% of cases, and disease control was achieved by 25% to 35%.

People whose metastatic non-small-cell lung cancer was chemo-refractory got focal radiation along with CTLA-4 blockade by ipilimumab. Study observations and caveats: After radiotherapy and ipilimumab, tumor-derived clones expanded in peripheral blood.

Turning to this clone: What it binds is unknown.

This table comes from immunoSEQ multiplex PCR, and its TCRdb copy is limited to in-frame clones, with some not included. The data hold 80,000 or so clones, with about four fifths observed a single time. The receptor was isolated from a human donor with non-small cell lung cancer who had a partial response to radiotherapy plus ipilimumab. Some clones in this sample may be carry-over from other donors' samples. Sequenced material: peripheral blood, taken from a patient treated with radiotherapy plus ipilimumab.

The CDR3 region has the DNA TGTGCCAGCAGCCGGACCGGGACTGGCGCCTACGAGCAGTACTTC. The encoded protein is CASSRTGTGAYEQYF. The chain joins TRBV7-9 to TRBJ2-7, with D perhaps matching TRBD2 (6 bases). From germline, CDR1 is SEHNR and CDR2 FQNEAQ (reference sequence). The V gene lost 5 bases and the J gene lost 2 bases, with 16 bases spanning the gap. The CDR3 totals 15 residues.